The present TCR beta chain was sequenced within a study of regulatory dendritic cells for organ transplantation. This CDR3 has 13 amino acids. CDR1 is MRHNA and CDR2 is SNTAGT in the germline V gene. V was pared by 6 bases and J by 7 bases, with 5 bases of the junction left unmatched. The method was immunoSEQ multiplex PCR; TCRdb's version includes in-frame clones alone and lacks a portion of them. The sample consists of 29,000 or so clones, about 79% of them appearing once. Broader study findings: Memory CD8+ T cells were the most oligoclonal; naive cells were highly diverse.

Memory T cells were CD45RO+, naive were CD45RA+, sorted by FACS. For this clone: Its target is unknown.

The chain recombines TRBV6-4 with TRBJ2-1, with 8 bases lining up with TRBD1. Sequenced sample: memory CD4+ T cells from blood. Subset indicated: CD45RO+ memory T cells. The TCR comes from a human donor in good health. In DNA form, the CDR3 reads TGTGCCAGCAGCCTGACAGGGGCAAATGAGCAGTTCTTC. Its protein product is CASSLTGANEQFF.